One TCR beta chain is described in this entry. Per the original data handling: The authors estimated nucleated cell counts from reference gene primer amplification. Profiling relied on immunoSEQ multiplex PCR, and the TCRdb table lists in-frame clones only, not all of them. D and trimming were read from the DNA, whereas the V and J calls and clone size are those reported in that table. The repertoire holds just over 650,000 clones, 75% to 90% seen once, with under 0.3% in the top ten. The record originates from a study of blood T cell repertoires in COVID-19. The wider study: The study drew acute and convalescent COVID-19 samples from the United States, Italy and Spain. From T cells, B-cell-depleted T cells, or PBMCs came the material, which was cDNA or gDNA.

V was pared by 1 base and J by 3 bases, with 5 bases of the junction left unmatched. The germline V gene encodes CDR1 LNHDA and CDR2 SQIVND (reference sequence). The CDR3 loop spans 16 amino acids. The V call is TRBV19, the J call TRBJ2-7, with 11 positions matching TRBD1. Sequenced material: peripheral blood. The sequence came from a woman between 18 and 29 years old with acute or convalescent COVID-19. CDR3: CASSIGAGTGGYEQYF. In nucleotides, the CDR3 is TGTGCCAGTAGTATAGGCGCCGGGACAGGGGGCTACGAGCAGTACTTC.